Shown below are 7 T cell receptor beta chains from a single sample sequenced in a study of control samples from healthy donors and cancer patients. Data came from immunoSEQ multiplex PCR; TCRdb stores just in-frame clones and leaves some out. The data hold about 160,000 clones, with approximately 94% observed a single time. Sequenced sample: PBMCs. The receptors come from a man in his sixties with colorectal cancer.

V and J are TRBV6-5 and TRBJ2-3; 9 bases are a match to TRBD2. J gave up 2 bases and V 7 bases, and 7 bases lay outside the gene matches. The CDR3 totals 15 residues. The germline CDR1 and CDR2 sequences are MNHEY and SVGAGI. The CDR3 coding sequence is TGTGCCAGCATTCGGGCGGGGGGGCTCACAGATACGCAGTATTTT. Translation: CASIRAGGLTDTQYF.

This clone is a singleton in its sample. The gene calls are TRBV29-1 and TRBJ2-1, with 9 nucleotides matching TRBD1. This CDR3 has 13 residues. Germline CDR1 is SQVTM and CDR2 is ANQGSEA. The ends lost 7 bases at V and 8 bases at J; junction bases unmatched: 9. CDR3 bases: TGCAGCGCCGGTCCCGGACAGGGGTATGAGCAGTTCTTC. Its translation is CSAGPGQGYEQFF.

This chain connects TRBV10-1 to TRBJ2-4; 7 bases align to TRBD1. Germline CDR1 and CDR2: WNHNN and SYGVQD (reference sequence). This CDR3 comprises 14 residues. After removal of 10 bases from V and 8 bases from J, the junction contained 14 bases not matched to a gene. CDR3 residues: CATPSDRPYHIQYF. The DNA of the CDR3 is TGCGCCACCCCGTCGGACAGGCCTTACCACATTCAGTACTTC.

The J gene is TRBJ1-4, the V gene TRBV5-1, with 11 bases aligning to TRBD1. CDR3 length: 14 residues. The V gene's germline CDR1 is SGHRS and CDR2 YFSETQ. V shed 3 bases and J 8 bases; nucleotides not matched to a gene: 3. The CDR3: CASSSGQGVEKLFF. CDR3 DNA: TGCGCCAGCAGCTCGGGACAGGGGGTCGAAAAACTGTTTTTT.

This chain connects TRBV14 to TRBJ1-4; D unresolved. CDR3 size: 17 residues. The V and J ends lost 1 base and 1 base respectively, with 13 bases between them. Germline V lookup: CDR1 SGHDN, CDR2 FVKESK. The CDR3 DNA is TGTGCCAGCAGCCAAGCAAGTAGGGCAAGAACTAATGAAAAACTGTTTTTT. Translated, it gives CASSQASRARTNEKLFF.

This sequence joins TRBV27 and TRBJ1-2; 9 bases match TRBD1. The V segment lost 5 bases and the J segment 7 bases; nucleotides outside the gene matches: 14. The CDR3 runs 16 residues. Germline V gives CDR1 MNHEY, CDR2 SMNVEV (reference sequence). The CDR3 region is CASSPRPGTGKSGYTF. The CDR3 DNA sequence: TGTGCCAGCAGTCCTCGCCCCGGGACAGGGAAAAGTGGCTACACCTTC.

The genes are TRBV6-6 and TRBJ1-4, with unresolved D. Germline lookup yields CDR1 MNHNY and CDR2 SVGAGI (reference sequence). Trimming took off 2 bases at V and 15 bases at J, with 16 bases between the two ends. The CDR3 length is 13 residues. CDR3 nucleotides: TGTGCCAGCAGTTACCGAGCGCCCTCAGAGATGTTTTTT. This translates into CASSYRAPSEMFF.